Listed below are T cell receptor beta chains from one sample, sequenced in a study of T cell responses to AZD1222 COVID-19 vaccine. Profiling relied on immunoSEQ multiplex PCR, and the TCRdb table lists in-frame clones only, not all of them. The table lists 95,000 to 100,000 clones, approximately 92% of them singletons. Sequencing used peripheral blood, obtained on day 0 of AZD1222 vaccination. Receptors were obtained from an adult in good health. Each CDR3 is given with its conserved first and last residue. D genes are given only for firm matches. The size field is filled for only some rows; it gives once, few, many or a size class.

J | size | V | D | CDR3 | DNA
TRBJ1-4 | few | TRBV2 | NA | CASTLTDSRGEKLFF | TGTGCCAGCACGCTTACGGACAGTCGGGGGGAAAAACTGTTTTTT
TRBJ1-1 | NA | TRBV5-4 | NA | CASSLIGGPNTEAFF | TGTGCCAGCAGCTTAATTGGGGGCCCGAACACTGAAGCTTTCTTT
TRBJ2-3 | few | TRBV6-4 | TRBD2 | CASSEIAGGGTDTQYF | TGTGCCAGCAGTGAAATAGCGGGAGGAGGCACAGATACGCAGTATTTT
TRBJ1-6 | NA | TRBV5-4 | TRBD1 | CASSQRQGPNSPLHF | TGTGCCAGCAGCCAACGACAGGGGCCTAATTCACCCCTCCACTTT
TRBJ1-1 | once | TRBV21-1 | NA | CASSNGGGGKNFTEAFF | TGTGCCAGCAGCAATGGTGGCGGAGGGAAGAATTTTACTGAAGCTTTCTTT
TRBJ2-7 | NA | TRBV4-3 | NA | CASSREQAEQYF | TGCGCCAGCAGCCGAGAACAGGCTGAGCAGTACTTC
TRBJ2-7 | NA | TRBV6-5 | TRBD1 | CASSLRDRGNYEQYF | TGTGCCAGCAGCCTTAGGGACAGGGGTAACTACGAGCAGTACTTC
TRBJ2-7 | NA | TRBV12-5 | NA | CASGLVPWGAAYEQYF | TGTGCTAGTGGTTTGGTACCGTGGGGGGCAGCCTACGAGCAGTACTTC
TRBJ1-5 | once | TRBV19 | TRBD1 | CASSDRGRSWEPQHF | TGTGCCAGTAGTGACAGGGGGCGGTCTTGGGAGCCCCAGCATTTT
TRBJ1-2 | once | TRBV7-9 | NA | CASSLRNYGYTF | TGTGCCAGCAGCTTAAGGAACTATGGCTACACCTTC
TRBJ1-2 | NA | TRBV19 | TRBD1 | CATTPLGRTGGNYGYTF | TGTGCCACTACGCCACTGGGGAGGACAGGAGGGAACTATGGCTACACCTTC
TRBJ1-2 | NA | TRBV20-1 | NA | CSASKTEGYGYTF | TGCAGTGCTAGTAAGACAGAGGGTTATGGCTACACCTTC
TRBJ2-3 | once | TRBV6-5 | NA | CASSLREFTDTQYF | TGTGCCAGCAGCTTACGGGAGTTCACAGATACGCAGTATTTT
TRBJ1-1 | NA | TRBV2 | NA | CASSERKAFF | TGTGCCAGCAGTGAAAGGAAAGCTTTCTTT
TRBJ1-3 | NA | TRBV15 | NA | CATTKDRFSGNTIYF | TGTGCCACCACCAAAGACAGATTCTCTGGAAACACCATATATTTT
TRBJ2-2 | NA | TRBV7-9 | TRBD1 | CASSPPGTEFSTGELFF | TGTGCCAGCAGCCCACCCGGGACAGAGTTTTCCACCGGGGAGCTGTTTTTT
TRBJ2-3 | NA | TRBV5-1 | TRBD2 | CASTPSGGAAFGDTQYF | TGCGCCAGCACCCCAAGCGGGGGGGCCGCTTTTGGAGATACGCAGTATTTT
TRBJ2-2 | NA | TRBV5-6 | NA | CASSRRRITGELFF | TGTGCCAGCAGCCGACGTCGCATCACCGGGGAGCTGTTTTTT
TRBJ2-2 | NA | TRBV19 | TRBD2 | CASSMGGSVVGELFF | TGTGCCAGTAGTATGGGGGGGAGCGTGGTCGGGGAGCTGTTTTTT
TRBJ1-2 | once | TRBV6-6 | NA | CASRSDTYGYTF | TGTGCCAGCAGATCTGACACCTATGGCTACACCTTC
TRBJ2-7 | NA | TRBV29-1 | NA | CSVDGGGSYEQYF | TGCAGCGTTGACGGGGGCGGCTCCTACGAGCAGTACTTC
TRBJ1-1 | NA | TRBV9 | NA | CASSPSGVEAFF | TGTGCCAGCAGCCCATCGGGGGTTGAAGCTTTCTTT
TRBJ2-6 | NA | TRBV15 | NA | CATSSGEAPIDSGANVLTF | TGTGCCACCAGCAGTGGAGAAGCGCCGATAGACTCTGGGGCCAACGTCCTGACTTTC
TRBJ2-2 | NA | TRBV5-1 | NA | CASRAESTGELFF | TGCGCCAGCAGGGCGGAGAGCACCGGGGAGCTGTTTTTT
TRBJ2-6 | NA | TRBV7-9 | NA | CASSLAGANVLTF | TGTGCCAGCAGCTTAGCTGGGGCCAACGTCCTGACTTTC
TRBJ2-7 | NA | TRBV11-2 | NA | CATGTYDEQYF | TGTGCCACGGGGACATACGACGAGCAGTACTTC
TRBJ2-7 | NA | TRBV10-2 | NA | CASSENGAYEQYF | TGCGCCAGCAGTGAGAACGGGGCCTACGAGCAGTACTTC
TRBJ1-6 | NA | TRBV7-2 | NA | CASGREGEYSPLHF | TGTGCCAGCGGCAGGGAGGGTGAATATTCACCCCTCCACTTT
TRBJ1-6 | NA | TRBV9 | NA | CASSAGIPNSPLHF | TGTGCCAGCAGCGCCGGGATTCCTAATTCACCCCTCCACTTT